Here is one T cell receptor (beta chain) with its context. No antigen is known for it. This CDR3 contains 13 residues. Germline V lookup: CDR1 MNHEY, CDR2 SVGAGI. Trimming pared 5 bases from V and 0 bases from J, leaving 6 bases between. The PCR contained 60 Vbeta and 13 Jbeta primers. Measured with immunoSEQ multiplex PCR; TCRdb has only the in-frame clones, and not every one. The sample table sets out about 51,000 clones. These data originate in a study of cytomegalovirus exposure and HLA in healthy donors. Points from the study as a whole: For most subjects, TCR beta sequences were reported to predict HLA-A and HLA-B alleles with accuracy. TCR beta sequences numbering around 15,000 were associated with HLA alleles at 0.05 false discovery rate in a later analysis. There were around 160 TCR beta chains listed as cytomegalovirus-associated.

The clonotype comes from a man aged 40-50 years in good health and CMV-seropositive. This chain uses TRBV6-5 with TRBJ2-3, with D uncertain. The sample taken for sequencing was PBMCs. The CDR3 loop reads CASSLESTDTQYF. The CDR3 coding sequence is TGTGCCAGCAGTCTGGAGAGCACAGATACGCAGTATTTT.